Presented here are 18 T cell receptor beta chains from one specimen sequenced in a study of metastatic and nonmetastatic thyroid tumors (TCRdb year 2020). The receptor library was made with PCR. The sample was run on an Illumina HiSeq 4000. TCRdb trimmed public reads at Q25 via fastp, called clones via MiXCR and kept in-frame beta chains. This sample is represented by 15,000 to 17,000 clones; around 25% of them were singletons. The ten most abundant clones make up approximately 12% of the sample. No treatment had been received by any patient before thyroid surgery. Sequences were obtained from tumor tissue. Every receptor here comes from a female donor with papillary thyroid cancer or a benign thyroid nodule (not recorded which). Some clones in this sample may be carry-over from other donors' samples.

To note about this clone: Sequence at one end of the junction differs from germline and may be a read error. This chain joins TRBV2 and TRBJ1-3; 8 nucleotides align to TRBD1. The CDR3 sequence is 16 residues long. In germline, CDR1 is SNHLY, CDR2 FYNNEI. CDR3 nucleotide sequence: TGTGCCAACAGTTACGGGGACAGGTTATCTGGAAACACCATATATTTT. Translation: CANSYGDRLSGNTIYF.

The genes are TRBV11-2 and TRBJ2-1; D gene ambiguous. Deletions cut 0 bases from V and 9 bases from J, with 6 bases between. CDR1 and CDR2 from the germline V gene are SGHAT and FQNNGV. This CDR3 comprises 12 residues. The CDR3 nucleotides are TGTGCCAGCAGCTTAGATCTTGGTGAGCAGTTCTTC. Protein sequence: CASSLDLGEQFF. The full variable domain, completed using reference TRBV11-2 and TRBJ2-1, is EAGVAQSPRYKIIEKRQSVAFWCNPISGHATLYWYQQILGQGPKLLIQFQNNGVVDDSQLPKDRFSAERLKGVDSTLKIQPAKLEDSAVYLCASSLDLGEQFFGPGTRLTVL.

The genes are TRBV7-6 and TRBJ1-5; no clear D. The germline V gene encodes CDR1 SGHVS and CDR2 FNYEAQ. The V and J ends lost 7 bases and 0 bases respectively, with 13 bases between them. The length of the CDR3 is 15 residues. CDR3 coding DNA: TGTGCCAGCATCCAATCGGCAGTTAGCAATCAGCCCCAGCATTTT. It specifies CASIQSAVSNQPQHF.

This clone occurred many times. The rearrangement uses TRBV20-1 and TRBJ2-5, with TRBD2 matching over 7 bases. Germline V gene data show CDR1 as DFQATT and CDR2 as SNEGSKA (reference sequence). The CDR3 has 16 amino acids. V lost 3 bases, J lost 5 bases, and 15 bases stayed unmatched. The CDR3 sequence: CSARLYGGGPGETQYF. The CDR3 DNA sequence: TGCAGTGCTAGGCTCTACGGGGGAGGGCCCGGGGAGACCCAGTACTTC.

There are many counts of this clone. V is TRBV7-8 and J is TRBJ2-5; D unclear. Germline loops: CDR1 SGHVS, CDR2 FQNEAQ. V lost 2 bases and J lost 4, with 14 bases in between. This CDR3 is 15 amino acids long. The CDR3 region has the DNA TGTGCCAGCAGCTTAAGATCAGCTAGAGGAGAGACCCAGTACTTC. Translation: CASSLRSARGETQYF. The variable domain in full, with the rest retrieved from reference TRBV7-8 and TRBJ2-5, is GAGVSQSPRYKVAKRGQDVALRCDPISGHVSLFWYQQALGQGPEFLTYFQNEAQLDKSGLPSDRFFAERPEGSVSTLKIQRTQQEDSAVYLCASSLRSARGETQYFGPGTRLLVL.

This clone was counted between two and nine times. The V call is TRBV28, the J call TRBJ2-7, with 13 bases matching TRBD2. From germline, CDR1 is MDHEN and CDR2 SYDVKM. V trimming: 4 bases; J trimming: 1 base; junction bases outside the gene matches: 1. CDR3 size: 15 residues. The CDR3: CASSSTSGRSYEQYF. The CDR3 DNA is TGTGCCAGCAGTTCGACTAGCGGGAGGTCCTACGAGCAGTACTTC.

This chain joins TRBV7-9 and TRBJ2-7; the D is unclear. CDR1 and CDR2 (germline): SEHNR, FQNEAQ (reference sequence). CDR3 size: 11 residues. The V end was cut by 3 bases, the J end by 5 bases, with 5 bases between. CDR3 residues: CASSFGHEQYF. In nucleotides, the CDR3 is TGTGCCAGCAGCTTCGGCCACGAGCAGTACTTC.

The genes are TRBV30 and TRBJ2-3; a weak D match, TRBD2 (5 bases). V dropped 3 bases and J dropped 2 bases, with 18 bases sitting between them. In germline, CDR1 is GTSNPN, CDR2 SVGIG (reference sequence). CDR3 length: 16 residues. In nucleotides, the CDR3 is TGTGCCTGGAGGGATACCACTAGGGTGGTCACAGATACGCAGTATTTT. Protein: CAWRDTTRVVTDTQYF.

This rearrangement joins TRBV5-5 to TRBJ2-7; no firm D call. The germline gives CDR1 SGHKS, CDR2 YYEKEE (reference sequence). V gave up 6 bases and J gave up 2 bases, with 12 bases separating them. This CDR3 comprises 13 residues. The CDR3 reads CASKLDGAYEQYF. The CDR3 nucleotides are TGTGCCAGCAAATTGGACGGAGCCTACGAGCAGTACTTC.

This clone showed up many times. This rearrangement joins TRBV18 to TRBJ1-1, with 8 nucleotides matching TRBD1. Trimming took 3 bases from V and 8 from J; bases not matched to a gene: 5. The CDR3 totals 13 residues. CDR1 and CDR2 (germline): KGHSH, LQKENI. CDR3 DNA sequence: TGTGCCAGCTCACCTCCCCAGGGGGCAGAAGCTTTCTTT. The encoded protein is CASSPPQGAEAFF.

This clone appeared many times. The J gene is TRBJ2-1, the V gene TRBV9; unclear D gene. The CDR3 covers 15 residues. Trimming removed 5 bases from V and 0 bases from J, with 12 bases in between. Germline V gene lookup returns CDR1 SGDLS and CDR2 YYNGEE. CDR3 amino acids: CASSAAGISYNEQFF. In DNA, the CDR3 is TGTGCCAGCAGTGCCGCAGGTATCTCCTACAATGAGCAGTTCTTC.

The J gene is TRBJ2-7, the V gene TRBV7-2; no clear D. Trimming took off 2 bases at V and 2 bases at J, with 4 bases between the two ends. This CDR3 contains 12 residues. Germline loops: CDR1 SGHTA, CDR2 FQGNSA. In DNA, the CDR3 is TGTGCCAGCAGCTTACCGGCCTACGAGCAGTACTTC. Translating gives CASSLPAYEQYF.

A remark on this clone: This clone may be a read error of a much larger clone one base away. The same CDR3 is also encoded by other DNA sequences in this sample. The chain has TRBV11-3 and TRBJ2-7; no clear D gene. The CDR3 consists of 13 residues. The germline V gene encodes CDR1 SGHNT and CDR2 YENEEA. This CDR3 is CASSVGFSCEQYF. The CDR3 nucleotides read TGTGCCAGCAGCGTTGGTTTCTCCTGCGAGCAGTACTTC.

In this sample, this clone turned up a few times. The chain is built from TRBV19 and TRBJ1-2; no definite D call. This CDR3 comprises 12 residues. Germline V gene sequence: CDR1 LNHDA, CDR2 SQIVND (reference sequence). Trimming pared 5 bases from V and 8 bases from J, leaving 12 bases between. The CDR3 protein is CASSPPPRGYTF. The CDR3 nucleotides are TGTGCCAGTAGTCCCCCCCCCCGGGGCTACACCTTC. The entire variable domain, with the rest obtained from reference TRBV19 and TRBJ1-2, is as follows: DGGITQSPKYLFRKEGQNVTLSCEQNLNHDAMYWYRQDPGQGLRLIYYSQIVNDFQKGDIAEGYSVSREKKESFPLTVTSAQKNPTAFYLCASSPPPRGYTFGSGTRLTVV.

The CDR3 reads CASSIGLAVPVGNEQFF. Here the CDR3 DNA reads TGTGCCAGTAGTATAGGACTAGCGGTCCCGGTTGGCAATGAGCAGTTCTTC. The rearrangement joins TRBV19 to TRBJ2-1; 9 bases line up with TRBD2. V lost 1 base and J lost 6; bases outside the gene matches: 10. Germline V gene lookup returns CDR1 LNHDA and CDR2 SQIVND (reference sequence). CDR3 length: 17 residues.

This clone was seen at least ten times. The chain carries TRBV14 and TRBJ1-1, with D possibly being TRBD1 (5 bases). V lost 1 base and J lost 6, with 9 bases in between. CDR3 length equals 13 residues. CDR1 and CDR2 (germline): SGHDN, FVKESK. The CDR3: CASSQVWGAEAFF. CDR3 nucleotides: TGTGCCAGCAGCCAAGTGTGGGGGGCTGAAGCTTTCTTT.

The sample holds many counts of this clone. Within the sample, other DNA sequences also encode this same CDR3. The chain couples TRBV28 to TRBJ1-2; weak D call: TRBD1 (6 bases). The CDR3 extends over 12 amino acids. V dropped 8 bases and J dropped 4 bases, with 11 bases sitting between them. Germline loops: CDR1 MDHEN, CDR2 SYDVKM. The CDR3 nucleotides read TGTGCCAGCCGGGGGGGGGCCTATGGCTACACCTTC. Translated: CASRGGAYGYTF.

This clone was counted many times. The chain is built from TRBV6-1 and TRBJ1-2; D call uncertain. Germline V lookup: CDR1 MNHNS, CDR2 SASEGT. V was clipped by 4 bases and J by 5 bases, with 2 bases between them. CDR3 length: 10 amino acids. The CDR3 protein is CASSAYGYTF. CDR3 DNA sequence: TGTGCCAGCAGTGCATATGGCTACACCTTC.